These 27 T cell receptor beta chains were all obtained from the same sample, sequenced in a study of beta chain features in type 1 diabetes. Investigators reverse transcribed all isolated RNA, so they sequenced expressed TCRB transcripts. The table came from immunoSEQ multiplex PCR; TCRdb's copy has only in-frame clones and leaves some out. This sample has about 250,000 clones, with about 14% found just once. The specimen sequenced was naive CD4+ T cells from blood. These receptors all stem from a woman in her thirties or forties in good health.

The chain recombines TRBV9 with TRBJ2-5; 9 nucleotides line up with TRBD2. The ends lost 4 bases at V and 0 bases at J; junction bases unmatched: 16. Germline CDR1 reads SGDLS; CDR2 reads YYNGEE. CDR3 size: 19 residues. The CDR3 loop is CASSPTPAGGKPYQETQYF. CDR3 nucleotide sequence: TGTGCCAGCAGCCCAACTCCAGCGGGGGGCAAACCGTACCAAGAGACCCAGTACTTC.

In this sample, this clone turned up a few times. The chain employs TRBV6-6 and TRBJ1-5; a possible D gene is TRBD1 (5 bases). V lost 6 bases, J lost 5 bases, and 17 bases lay in between. The CDR3 consists of 15 residues. The germline gives CDR1 MNHNY, CDR2 SVGAGI (reference sequence). Here the CDR3 reads CASRPGGGGDQPQHF. CDR3 DNA: TGTGCCAGCAGGCCCGGGGGGGGAGGGGATCAGCCCCAGCATTTT.

This clone was detected only a few times. The chain employs TRBV19 and TRBJ2-6; perhaps TRBD1 as D (6 bases). CDR1 and CDR2 (germline): LNHDA, SQIVND (reference sequence). Trimming pared 8 bases from V and 12 bases from J, leaving 17 bases between. The CDR3 has 13 amino acids. The CDR3 loop reads CASAQRQAAVLTF. CDR3 in DNA: TGTGCCAGTGCTCAACGACAGGCCGCCGTCCTGACTTTC.

This clone was detected only a few times. V is TRBV15 and J is TRBJ2-5; 10 positions match TRBD1. The ends lost 5 bases at V and 4 bases at J; junction bases unmatched: 7. Germline values: CDR1 LNHNV, CDR2 YYDKDF (reference sequence). The CDR3 extends over 15 amino acids. The chain's CDR3 is CATSPSRDRGETQYF. For the CDR3, the DNA is TGTGCCACCAGCCCGAGCCGGGACAGGGGAGAGACCCAGTACTTC.

Only a few counts were recorded for this clone. V usage is TRBV11-2 and J usage is TRBJ2-1, with 12 bases lining up with TRBD2. The V and J ends lost 8 bases and 7 bases, in that order; junction bases with no gene match: 3. CDR1 SGHAT and CDR2 FQNNGV come from the germline V gene. The CDR3 totals 13 residues. The CDR3 nucleotides are TGTGCCAGCGGGCTAGCGGGGGGGAATGAGCAGTTCTTC. Amino acids: CASGLAGGNEQFF. Together with reference TRBV11-2 and TRBJ2-1, the CDR3 gives the full variable domain: EAGVAQSPRYKIIEKRQSVAFWCNPISGHATLYWYQQILGQGPKLLIQFQNNGVVDDSQLPKDRFSAERLKGVDSTLKIQPAKLEDSAVYLCASGLAGGNEQFFGPGTRLTVL.

The chain couples TRBV7-2 to TRBJ2-7, with 11 bases identical to TRBD2. Germline CDR1 and CDR2: SGHTA and FQGNSA. V was clipped by 1 base and J by 6 bases; unmatched bases: 5. This CDR3 has 15 residues. The CDR3 region has the DNA TGTGCCAGCAGCTTAGGACTAGCGGGGTTCAGCGAGCAGTACTTC. Its translation: CASSLGLAGFSEQYF.

The sample holds a few counts of this clone. The gene calls are TRBV19 and TRBJ1-1, with 7 positions matching TRBD1. The V and J ends lost 3 bases and 10 bases, in that order; junction bases with no gene match: 5. This CDR3 contains 12 residues. Per the germline V gene, CDR1 is LNHDA and CDR2 is SQIVND (reference sequence). The CDR3, as DNA: TGTGCCAGTAGTATGAGGCAGGGGGTAGCTTTCTTT. Protein sequence: CASSMRQGVAFF.

The chain recombines TRBV7-6 with TRBJ1-1, with TRBD1 matching over 9 bases. The germline V gene encodes CDR1 SGHVS and CDR2 FNYEAQ. J gave up 4 bases and V 5 bases, and 5 bases lay outside the gene matches. The CDR3 runs to 14 residues. For the CDR3, the DNA is TGTGCCAGCAGCCCGGAGACAGGGGGCACTGAAGCTTTCTTT. This encodes CASSPETGGTEAFF. Based on the CDR3 plus reference TRBV7-6 and TRBJ1-1, the full variable domain is GAGVSQSPRYKVTKRGQDVALRCDPISGHVSLYWYRQALGQGPEFLTYFNYEAQQDKSGLPNDRFSAERPEGSISTLTIQRTEQRDSAMYRCASSPETGGTEAFFGQGTRLTVV.

In this sample, this clone turned up a few times. The rearrangement links TRBV7-6 to TRBJ1-1; maybe TRBD1 (5 bases). Germline assignment: CDR1 SGHVS and CDR2 FNYEAQ. The V and J ends lost 5 bases and 1 base respectively, with 17 bases between them. The CDR3 totals 16 residues. The CDR3 spells CASSPRSGGGNTEAFF. The CDR3 DNA is TGTGCCAGCAGCCCCAGGTCTGGGGGGGGGAACACTGAAGCTTTCTTT.

The J gene is TRBJ1-2, the V gene TRBV2, with TRBD1 as a possible D gene (5 bases). Germline V CDR1 and CDR2: SNHLY, FYNNEI. The CDR3 loop spans 14 amino acids. Deletions cut 4 bases from V and 6 bases from J, with 15 bases between. The DNA of the CDR3 is TGTGCCAGCAGTGTACGCAGGGCTGAGGATGGCTACACCTTC. Residues: CASSVRRAEDGYTF.

The chain combines TRBV7-2 with TRBJ2-7; a possible D gene is TRBD2 (6 bases). CDR3 length: 16 residues. The ends were cut back, 1 base at V and 5 bases at J, with 18 bases in the middle. In germline, CDR1 is SGHTA, CDR2 FQGNSA. This CDR3 is CASSLELSSPGDEQYF. DNA of the CDR3: TGTGCCAGCAGCTTAGAACTTTCATCGCCGGGGGACGAGCAGTACTTC.

The chain combines TRBV18 with TRBJ2-7; D might be TRBD2 (6 bases). There are 14 residues in the CDR3. The ends were cut back, 3 bases at V and 3 bases at J, with 12 bases in the middle. Germline V gives CDR1 KGHSH, CDR2 LQKENI. CDR3 residues: CASSPGGPDYEQYF. The CDR3 DNA sequence: TGTGCCAGCTCACCGGGGGGTCCGGACTACGAGCAGTACTTC. The complete variable domain, with remaining parts taken from reference TRBV18 and TRBJ2-7, reads NAGVMQNPRHLVRRRGQEARLRCSPMKGHSHVYWYRQLPEEGLKFMVYLQKENIIDESGMPKERFSAEFPKEGPSILRIQQVVRGDSAAYFCASSPGGPDYEQYFGPGTRLTVT.

The V and J genes are TRBV18 and TRBJ2-5; D gene ambiguous. Germline CDR1 and CDR2: KGHSH and LQKENI. V was cut by 3 bases and J by 0 bases, with 5 bases left in between. This CDR3 region has 13 residues. CDR3 DNA: TGTGCCAGCTCACCCGTGTACCAAGAGACCCAGTACTTC. This sequence encodes CASSPVYQETQYF.

The chain recombines TRBV5-4 with TRBJ2-5; D possibly corresponds to TRBD2 (7 bases). Germline CDR1 SGHNT, CDR2 YYREEE (reference sequence). This CDR3 region has 14 residues. The V end lost 1 base, the J end lost 7 bases, and 14 bases lay between the germline ends. In DNA, the CDR3 is TGTGCCAGCAGCTTGTTGCGGGGGCGAGGGACCCAGTACTTC. It encodes CASSLLRGRGTQYF.

This sequence joins TRBV28 and TRBJ2-3, with TRBD1 as a possible D gene (6 bases). The CDR3 is 15 amino acids. CDR1 MDHEN and CDR2 SYDVKM come from the germline V gene. The ends were cut back, 3 bases at V and 1 base at J, with 11 bases in the middle. CDR3 sequence (DNA): TGTGCCAGCAGTTTCGAGGGGGTGGGCACAGATACGCAGTATTTT. Its protein is CASSFEGVGTDTQYF.

This clone was seen many times. The chain combines TRBV7-9 with TRBJ1-6; the match to TRBD1 covers 10 bases. The CDR3 extends over 14 amino acids. J gave up 8 bases and V 6 bases, and 4 bases lay outside the gene matches. Germline loops: CDR1 SEHNR, CDR2 FQNEAQ (reference sequence). CDR3 amino acids: CASSPGTGDSPLHF. Written as DNA, the CDR3 is TGTGCCAGCAGTCCCGGGACAGGGGATTCACCCCTCCACTTT.

This clone appeared a few times. CDR3 sequence (DNA): TGTGCCAGCAGTGAGGTATGGAGCTCTGGAAACACCATATATTTT. Encoded protein: CASSEVWSSGNTIYF. The rearrangement uses TRBV2 and TRBJ1-3; D is ambiguous. Trimming cost V 3 bases and J 0 bases, with 9 bases left between them. Germline CDR1 reads SNHLY; CDR2 reads FYNNEI. CDR3 length: 15 residues.

V usage is TRBV5-1 and J usage is TRBJ2-7, with TRBD1 matching over 8 bases. The J segment lost 0 bases and the V segment lost 4 bases, leaving 6 bases of the junction unmatched. This CDR3 comprises 15 residues. Looked up from germline, CDR1 is SGHRS and CDR2 is YFSETQ. This CDR3 reads CASSPGQGSSYEQYF. The CDR3 DNA is TGCGCCAGCAGCCCCGGACAGGGCAGCTCCTACGAGCAGTACTTC.

This clone was observed a few times. V gene TRBV6-6 combines with J gene TRBJ2-7; maybe TRBD1 (5 bases). Trimming shortened V by 6 bases and J by 5 bases, and 11 bases separated the two germline ends. The germline V gene has CDR1 MNHNY and CDR2 SVGAGI (reference sequence). The CDR3 loop spans 12 amino acids. CDR3 nucleotides: TGTGCCAGCAGCTCAACAGGAAACGAGCAGTACTTC. It is translated as CASSSTGNEQYF.

This chain uses TRBV7-2 with TRBJ2-5; D perhaps matches TRBD1 (5 bases). The CDR3 is 12 amino acids. V was trimmed by 0 bases and J by 7 bases, leaving 6 bases between them. Germline CDR1 reads SGHTA; CDR2 reads FQGNSA. This chain's CDR3 is CASSLAQGTQYF. The CDR3 nucleotides read TGTGCCAGCAGCTTAGCGCAGGGGACCCAGTACTTC.

In its sample, this clone was seen a few times. This chain connects TRBV10-3 to TRBJ2-3, with a possible D match to TRBD2 (5 bases). The germline CDR1 and CDR2 sequences are ENHRY and SYGVKD. CDR3 length: 15 amino acids. The V gene lost 1 base and the J gene lost 10 bases, with 18 bases spanning the gap. In DNA, the CDR3 is TGTGCCATCAGTGAGTTCGCGACTATCGGATCCTCGCAGTATTTT. It encodes CAISEFATIGSSQYF.

V usage is TRBV10-3 and J usage is TRBJ1-1; 9 bases map to TRBD1. Germline CDR1 reads ENHRY; CDR2 reads SYGVKD. The CDR3 has 12 residues. Trimming cost V 6 bases and J 11 bases; bases outside gene matches: 7. The CDR3 nucleotides read TGTGCCATCAGGGCCGGGACAGGGCTTGCTTTCTTT. This translates into CAIRAGTGLAFF.

The chain recombines TRBV7-9 with TRBJ1-4; the D gene is possibly TRBD1 (5 bases). The germline CDR1 and CDR2 sequences are SEHNR and FQNEAQ (reference sequence). V dropped 5 bases and J dropped 8 bases, with 18 bases sitting between them. The CDR3 length is 15 residues. The CDR3 loop is CASSPGRVREEKLFF. The CDR3 DNA reads TGTGCCAGCAGCCCAGGGAGGGTCCGGGAGGAAAAACTGTTTTTT.

The chain carries TRBV5-6 and TRBJ2-5; D perhaps matches TRBD1 (5 bases). Germline values: CDR1 SGHDT, CDR2 YYEEEE. V lost 0 bases, J lost 4 bases, and 10 bases lay in between. The CDR3 contains 14 residues. CDR3 sequence (DNA): TGTGCCAGCAGCTTGGCAGGGCTTGGAGAGACCCAGTACTTC. Amino acid sequence: CASSLAGLGETQYF.

The chain is built from TRBV9 and TRBJ1-6; 7 nucleotides align to TRBD1. The V and J ends lost 4 bases and 10 bases, in that order; junction bases with no gene match: 5. Germline assignment: CDR1 SGDLS and CDR2 YYNGEE. The CDR3 is 13 amino acids. CDR3 protein: CASSPRTGSPLHF. The DNA of the CDR3 is TGTGCCAGCAGCCCCCGGACAGGATCACCCCTCCACTTT.

As DNA, the CDR3 is TGTGCCAGCAGCTCCTGGAGGGGCCTGGAGGATTCACCCCTCCACTTT. Protein: CASSSWRGLEDSPLHF. The chain recombines TRBV7-8 with TRBJ1-6; the D gene is possibly TRBD1 (5 bases). Germline V lookup: CDR1 SGHVS, CDR2 FQNEAQ. V dropped 4 bases and J dropped 8 bases, with 18 bases sitting between them. The CDR3 runs 16 residues. The full variable domain, its missing parts supplied by reference TRBV7-8 and TRBJ1-6, is GAGVSQSPRYKVAKRGQDVALRCDPISGHVSLFWYQQALGQGPEFLTYFQNEAQLDKSGLPSDRFFAERPEGSVSTLKIQRTQQEDSAVYLCASSSWRGLEDSPLHFGNGTRLTVT.

This chain uses TRBV7-9 with TRBJ2-5; TRBD1 aligns across 7 bases. The CDR3 is made up of 15 amino acids. V shed 5 bases and J 1 base; nucleotides not matched to a gene: 7. Germline V gene data show CDR1 as SEHNR and CDR2 as FQNEAQ (reference sequence). CDR3 sequence reads: CASSVQGQLQETQYF. In nucleotides, the CDR3 is TGTGCCAGCAGCGTACAGGGACAGCTCCAAGAGACCCAGTACTTC.